This T cell receptor (beta chain) was captured by sequencing in a study of T cell responses to AZD1222 COVID-19 vaccine. Study-level background: It was second doses at about 4 or about 12 weeks that were pooled.

TCRdb's copy holds only in-frame clones and misses some; the assay was immunoSEQ multiplex PCR. The table includes about 150,000 clones, less than 95% detected once. Trimming removed 3 bases at V and 4 bases at J, with 9 bases between. Germline lookup yields CDR1 MNHNS and CDR2 SASEGT. The CDR3 sequence is 13 residues long. This clone was counted a single time. As yet, its antigen is unknown. Study findings and constraints: Clonal diversity was possibly underestimated, and the donors were mostly white British, with more females. An increase in Spike-specific TCR breadth and depth was observed after two AZD1222 doses.

The sample in question was peripheral blood, obtained on day 0 of AZD1222 vaccination. The clonotype comes from an adult in good health. This rearrangement joins TRBV6-1 to TRBJ1-2; D is possibly TRBD1 (6 bases). DNA for the CDR3: TGTGCCAGCAGTGATAACAGGGTCTATGGCTACACCTTC. Encoded protein: CASSDNRVYGYTF.